There are many counts of the clone carrying this TCR beta chain. This sample is drawn from a study of blood T cells in healthy people across ages. Overall study: With template switching, about one barcoded beta molecule was captured per two T cells.

Trimming took 7 bases from V and 7 from J; bases not matched to a gene: 6. This CDR3 is 14 amino acids long. CDR1 is ENHRY, CDR2 SYGVKD, per germline. A second PCR, run for roughly 7 to 11 cycles, used a sample-barcoded 5' primer plus a J-beta primer mix. TCRdb used MiXCR to reprocess the 5' RACE reads, holding one entry per CDR3 protein. The table records hundreds of thousands of distinct CDR3 sequences, over 40% of them present only once. The receptor comes from a woman older than 75 in good health. The gene calls are TRBV10-3 and TRBJ2-1, with TRBD1 matching 11 bases. The sample was blood. CDR3 sequence: CAITGTGGYNEQFF. In DNA, the CDR3 is TGTGCCATCACCGGGACAGGGGGTTATAATGAGCAGTTCTTC.